This T cell receptor (beta chain) was captured in a study of Ad26.COV2.S vaccination and SARS-CoV-2 variants. Study in general: Participant was drawn from the COV1001 Ad26.COV2.S trial arm. Donor got 5x10^10 or 1x10^11 viral particles of Ad26.COV2.S.

Treatment specified: around 19 received Ad26.COV2.S at low or high dose, single or two shots; about 5 received placebo; per-sample allocation not given. Sampling occurred on day 63 after the first vaccine or placebo injection. A Boston donor was an adult aged 18-55 years. CDR1 MNHEY and CDR2 SVGAGI come from the germline V gene. V lost 6 bases and J 2 bases, leaving 12 bases between the germline ends. This CDR3 region has 14 residues. Libraries were prepared by immunoSEQ multiplex PCR; TCRdb keeps only in-frame clonotypes and omits some of them. This table has about 680,000 clones, around 92% appearing once.

This specimen consisted of peripheral blood, obtained in a trial of Ad26.COV2.S vaccine versus placebo. The chain carries TRBV6-5 and TRBJ2-3; D could derive from TRBD1 or TRBD2 (5 bases each). This clonotype was sampled from a person aged 18-65 years who received the Ad26.COV2.S COVID-19 vaccine or a placebo. CDR3 coding DNA: TGTGCCAGCAGGCGAGGGACGGACACAGATACGCAGTATTTT. It encodes CASRRGTDTDTQYF.